These 20 T cell receptor beta chains were all obtained from the same sample, sequenced in a study of blood T cell repertoires in COVID-19. TCRdb keeps only in-frame clones here, not all; method: immunoSEQ multiplex PCR. The sample has 55,000 to 80,000 clones, around 88% seen once. The sample comprised peripheral blood. The receptors derive from a human donor in a cohort sampled during active COVID-19.

This chain connects TRBV5-1 to TRBJ1-6; 7 positions agree with TRBD1. The germline CDR1 and CDR2 sequences are SGHRS and YFSETQ. V lost 5 bases, J lost 5 bases, and 4 bases stayed unmatched. The CDR3 runs 14 residues. CDR3 residues: CASRSTGDNSPLHF. DNA of the CDR3: TGCGCCAGCAGGTCCACAGGGGATAATTCACCCCTCCACTTT.

J is TRBJ1-1 and V is TRBV6-2 or TRBV6-3; D unclear. The CDR3 length is 16 residues. Trimming shortened V by 0 bases and J by 1 base, and 12 bases separated the two germline ends. Germline loops: CDR1 MNHEY, CDR2 SVGEGT. CDR3 DNA: TGTGCCAGCAGTTACTCGAGGGAGTCGGAGAACACTGAAGCTTTCTTT. It encodes CASSYSRESENTEAFF.

The rearrangement joins TRBV5-1 to TRBJ1-2, with D perhaps matching TRBD1 (6 bases). Germline V gene data show CDR1 as SGHRS and CDR2 as YFSETQ. Between the trimmed V and J ends, which lost 1 base and 3 bases, there was a span of 13 bases. The CDR3 has 15 residues. The CDR3 loop reads CASSLWPGQDYGYTF. CDR3 nucleotide sequence: TGCGCCAGCAGCTTGTGGCCGGGACAAGACTATGGCTACACCTTC. The full variable domain, with the rest looked up from reference TRBV5-1 and TRBJ1-2, is KAGVTQTPRYLIKTRGQQVTLSCSPISGHRSVSWYQQTPGQGLQFLFEYFSETQRNKGNFPGRFSGRQFSNSRSEMNVSTLELGDSALYLCASSLWPGQDYGYTFGSGTRLTVV.

The rearrangement links TRBV11-3 to TRBJ2-7; the match to TRBD1 covers 7 bases. Germline V gene lookup returns CDR1 SGHNT and CDR2 YENEEA. The CDR3 is made up of 17 amino acids. The V segment lost 0 bases and the J segment 0 bases; nucleotides outside the gene matches: 8. The CDR3: CASSLDLDGTASYEQYF. The CDR3 DNA reads TGTGCCAGCAGCTTAGATCTAGACGGGACAGCCTCCTACGAGCAGTACTTC.

This chain joins TRBV6-1 and TRBJ2-2; TRBD1 aligns across 11 bases. V lost 2 bases to trimming and J lost 2 bases; unmatched junction nucleotides: 7. Germline CDR1 reads MNHNS; CDR2 reads SASEGT. CDR3 length equals 18 residues. The CDR3 DNA reads TGTGCCAGCAGTGAATCGGGTAGGACAGGGGGCAACACCGGGGAGCTGTTTTTT. Translated, it gives CASSESGRTGGNTGELFF.

The V and J genes are TRBV18 and TRBJ2-4; no clear D. Germline-derived CDR1 and CDR2 are KGHSH and LQKENI. V was trimmed by 5 bases and J by 0 bases, leaving 11 bases between them. The CDR3 contains 15 residues. This chain's CDR3 is CASSGPTEAKNIQYF. The CDR3 region has the DNA TGTGCCAGCTCAGGTCCTACTGAAGCCAAAAACATTCAGTACTTC.

This clone was picked up a small number of times. V is TRBV9 and J is TRBJ2-2; the D gene is possibly TRBD2 (6 bases). Germline V gene lookup returns CDR1 SGDLS and CDR2 YYNGEE. Deletions cut 3 bases from V and 0 bases from J, with 6 bases between. This CDR3 contains 14 residues. The CDR3 DNA sequence: TGTGCCAGCAGCGGGAGGGCGAACACCGGGGAGCTGTTTTTT. Encoded protein: CASSGRANTGELFF.

The chain carries TRBV7-2 and TRBJ1-6; D is unclear. Germline CDR1 reads SGHTA; CDR2 reads FQGNSA. V lost 2 bases and J 10 bases, leaving 15 bases between the germline ends. The CDR3 length is 15 residues. The CDR3 region is CASSLSILGESPLHF. The CDR3 nucleotides are TGTGCCAGCAGCTTAAGCATCCTCGGGGAGTCACCCCTCCACTTT.

The CDR3 is CASSQVGTGRVVTYGYTF. The CDR3 DNA follows: TGTGCCAGCAGCCAAGTGGGGACAGGGAGGGTCGTTACCTATGGCTACACCTTC. The J gene is TRBJ1-2, the V gene TRBV3-1 (or the pseudogene TRBV3-2); TRBD1 agrees at 9 bases. Germline V gene lookup returns CDR1 LGHDT and CDR2 YNNKEL (reference sequence). The V and J ends lost 1 base and 4 bases, in that order; junction bases with no gene match: 13. CDR3 length: 18 residues.

The chain carries TRBV9 and TRBJ1-2; 8 bases align to TRBD1. V gave up 0 bases and J gave up 4 bases; unmatched junction bases: 5. There are 15 residues in the CDR3. CDR1 and CDR2 (germline): SGDLS, YYNGEE. CDR3 sequence: CASSVGTGGFYGYTF. The CDR3, as DNA: TGTGCCAGCAGCGTAGGAACAGGGGGATTCTATGGCTACACCTTC.

The chain uses TRBV5-1 and TRBJ2-6; possibly TRBD2 for D (6 bases). Per the germline V gene, CDR1 is SGHRS and CDR2 is YFSETQ. The CDR3 runs to 18 residues. Trimming removed 3 bases from V and 0 bases from J, with 16 bases in between. In nucleotides, the CDR3 is TGCGCCAGCAGCTCTCGACTAGGTACCAGCTCTGGGGCCAACGTCCTGACTTTC. It translates to CASSSRLGTSSGANVLTF.

The J gene is TRBJ2-7, the V gene TRBV5-5; D is ambiguous. Trimming removed 2 bases from V and 4 bases from J, with 13 bases in between. The germline gives CDR1 SGHKS, CDR2 YYEKEE (reference sequence). The CDR3 is 14 amino acids. This CDR3 reads CASSFLLSNYEQYF. DNA for the CDR3: TGTGCCAGCAGCTTTCTTTTGTCTAATTACGAGCAGTACTTC.

In the case of this clone: Its ends do not fully match the called genes, so a read error is possible. The rearrangement uses TRBV6-6 and TRBJ1-2, with D possibly TRBD1 on 5 matching bases. The CDR3 covers 12 residues. CDR1 and CDR2 (germline): MNHNY, SVGAGI (reference sequence). The chain's CDR3 is CASRPSGDVLSF. The CDR3 coding sequence is TGTGCCAGCAGGCCTTCGGGGGACGTGCTGTCCTTC.

The chain has TRBV6-6 and TRBJ1-4; no definite D call. Trimming cost V 2 bases and J 5 bases, with 6 bases left between them. The CDR3 consists of 13 residues. CDR1 and CDR2 from the germline V gene are MNHNY and SVGAGI (reference sequence). CDR3 amino acids: CASSYGPNEKLFF. DNA of the CDR3: TGTGCCAGCAGTTACGGGCCGAATGAAAAACTGTTTTTT.

The chain uses TRBV7-2 and TRBJ2-4; a weak D match, TRBD2 (6 bases). The CDR3 has 14 amino acids. V lost 7 bases to trimming and J lost 6 bases, with 16 bases between them. Germline CDR1 and CDR2: SGHTA and FQGNSA. In nucleotides, the CDR3 is TGTGCCAGCACCCCCCCGGGGGTGGTAAACATTCAGTACTTC. This encodes CASTPPGVVNIQYF.

The V gene is TRBV6-4, the J gene TRBJ1-4; a weak D match, TRBD1 (6 bases). This CDR3 contains 13 residues. V was cut by 9 bases and J by 5 bases, with 13 bases left in between. The germline V gene encodes CDR1 MRHNA and CDR2 SNTAGT. CDR3 nucleotide sequence: TGTGCCAGGTCTGGACAGAAAAATGAAAAACTGTTTTTT. Its protein product is CARSGQKNEKLFF.

V gene TRBV7-2 combines with J gene TRBJ1-6, with unresolved D. The V end was cut by 1 base, the J end by 7 bases, with 11 bases between. This CDR3 spans 15 amino acids. The V gene's germline CDR1 is SGHTA and CDR2 FQGNSA. CDR3 region: CASSLDGYQNSPLHF. CDR3 sequence (DNA): TGTGCCAGCAGCTTAGACGGGTATCAGAATTCACCCCTCCACTTT.

The chain couples TRBV5-1 to TRBJ1-3; 9 bases line up with TRBD1. This CDR3 comprises 15 residues. The germline CDR1 and CDR2 sequences are SGHRS and YFSETQ. J was trimmed by 4 bases and V by 0 bases; bases with no gene match: 2. The CDR3 loop reads CASSLVGTGGNTIYF. As DNA, the CDR3 is TGCGCCAGCAGCTTGGTTGGGACAGGGGGAAACACCATATATTTT.

This rearrangement joins TRBV4-2 to TRBJ2-3; tentatively, D is TRBD2 (5 bases). CDR1 LGHNA and CDR2 YNFKEQ come from the germline V gene. The CDR3 consists of 15 residues. V shed 1 base and J shed 6 bases, with 14 bases lying between them. The CDR3 sequence: CASSQGASSRDTQYF. In DNA, the CDR3 is TGTGCCAGCAGCCAAGGGGCTAGCAGTCGGGATACGCAGTATTTT.

V and J are TRBV6-6 and TRBJ1-6; possible D gene TRBD1, 5 bases. The CDR3 consists of 14 residues. The V and J ends lost 5 bases and 6 bases respectively, with 11 bases between them. Per the germline V gene, CDR1 is MNHNY and CDR2 is SVGAGI (reference sequence). The CDR3 DNA sequence: TGTGCCAGCAGTAACCTCGGGGGTAATTCACCCCTCCACTTT. It specifies CASSNLGGNSPLHF.